The source of this TCR beta chain is a study of T-cell memory formation after mild COVID-19. The CDR3 has 15 residues. Germline assignment: CDR1 SEHNR and CDR2 FQNEAQ (reference sequence). TCRdb called the 5' RACE reads again in MiXCR, with one record for every CDR3 protein. The sample comprises nearly 110,000 distinct CDR3 sequences, around 12% of which are singletons, and under 30% rests with the top ten. The chain uses TRBV7-9 and TRBJ2-1; D may be TRBD1 (6 bases). The source is an adult woman who had mild COVID-19 (a few samples of this study predate the infection). Cell type and time point are not known. Sequencing was carried out using PBMCs or a T cell subset sorted from them (not recorded which). CDR3 residues: CASRGFAEGNNEQFF. Written as DNA, the CDR3 is TGTGCTTCCAGGGGTTTCGCCGAGGGTAACAATGAGCAGTTCTTC.